One sample yielded the 13 T cell receptor beta chains listed below, sequenced in a study of shared clonotypes between healthy human individuals. This table comes from immunoSEQ multiplex PCR, and its TCRdb copy is limited to in-frame clones, with some not included. Of some 1,100,000 clones listed, approximately 78% were seen once; the top ten hold 0.5% to 0.6%. The sample comprised memory CD4+ T cells from PBMCs. Indicated subset: CD45RA-negative fraction. Receptors were obtained from a man in his late teens or twenties in good health. Some clones in this sample may be carry-over from other donors' samples.

The chain employs TRBV6-4 and TRBJ1-3; no clear D gene. V was shortened by 4 bases and J by 8 bases, with 12 bases between the two germline ends. The CDR3 totals 13 residues. The germline V gene has CDR1 MRHNA and CDR2 SNTAGT. CDR3 residues: CASSGAVLYTIYF. The DNA of the CDR3 is TGTGCCAGCAGTGGGGCGGTTCTGTACACCATATATTTT.

CDR3 DNA: TGTGCCAGCAGTCCAACCGACAGGGCTTCGGAGACCCAGTACTTC. Amino acid sequence: CASSPTDRASETQYF. This chain uses TRBV27 with TRBJ2-5; 7 bases line up with TRBD1. The CDR3 is 15 amino acids. Germline CDR1 MNHEY, CDR2 SMNVEV (reference sequence). Unmatched junction bases numbered 11, after V lost 5 bases and J lost 5 bases.

V and J are TRBV5-1 and TRBJ2-5; possibly TRBD2 for D (5 bases). Trimming removed 2 bases at V and 5 bases at J, with 13 bases between. The CDR3 spans 14 residues. The germline V gene has CDR1 SGHRS and CDR2 YFSETQ. The DNA for the CDR3 is TGCGCCAGCAGCTTCGAGGGTGGGCAGGAGACCCAGTACTTC. It is translated as CASSFEGGQETQYF.

For this clone: The sample carries other DNA sequences with the same CDR3. The gene calls are TRBV11-2 and TRBJ2-3, with TRBD1 matching over 9 bases. The length of the CDR3 is 17 residues. The V gene end was trimmed by 0 bases and the J gene end by 11 bases; junction bases not matched to a gene: 15. In germline, CDR1 is SGHAT, CDR2 FQNNGV. CDR3 residues: CASSLDKRTGAGEKQYF. CDR3 DNA: TGTGCCAGCAGCTTAGATAAGCGGACAGGGGCAGGGGAGAAGCAGTATTTT.

The rearrangement uses TRBV9 and TRBJ1-4, with a possible D match to TRBD1 (5 bases). The ends were cut back, 2 bases at V and 0 bases at J, with 14 bases in the middle. Germline V lookup: CDR1 SGDLS, CDR2 YYNGEE. The CDR3 has 17 amino acids. The CDR3 region is CASSVRDARATNEKLFF. The CDR3 DNA reads TGTGCCAGCAGCGTCAGGGACGCCCGTGCAACTAATGAAAAACTGTTTTTT.

This chain connects TRBV18 to TRBJ1-4; D is unresolved. This CDR3 is built from 13 residues. Germline CDR1 is KGHSH and CDR2 is LQKENI. V was clipped by 3 bases and J by 8 bases, with 10 bases between them. The CDR3 DNA reads as TGTGCCAGCTCACCGGAGGACGGCGAAAAACTGTTTTTT. Its protein is CASSPEDGEKLFF.

The rearrangement joins TRBV13 to TRBJ2-3, with D unresolved. V lost 3 bases and J lost 2, with 12 bases in between. The CDR3 consists of 15 residues. Germline V CDR1 and CDR2: PRHDT, FYEKMQ (reference sequence). CDR3 DNA sequence: TGTGCCAGCAGCTTGGGCCGACTCATCACAGATACGCAGTATTTT. It codes for CASSLGRLITDTQYF.

This clone occurred a few times. This rearrangement joins TRBV10-1 to TRBJ2-5; 7 nucleotides match TRBD1. Germline CDR1 and CDR2: WNHNN and SYGVQD (reference sequence). Unmatched junction bases numbered 5, after V lost 5 bases and J lost 2 bases. This CDR3 is built from 14 residues. CDR3 region: CASSKPGQQETQYF. The CDR3 nucleotides read TGCGCCAGCAGTAAACCGGGACAGCAAGAGACCCAGTACTTC.

This clone occurred a few times. The gene calls are TRBV27 and TRBJ1-2, with TRBD1 identical over 7 bases. The CDR3 consists of 14 residues. V trimming: 6 bases; J trimming: 8 bases; junction bases outside the gene matches: 12. The germline gives CDR1 MNHEY, CDR2 SMNVEV (reference sequence). The CDR3 coding sequence is TGTGCCAGCAGCCCCCAGGGGGGGTTAAGGGGCTACACCTTC. Translating it yields CASSPQGGLRGYTF.

As for this clone: Other nucleotide sequences in the sample specify the same CDR3. This chain connects TRBV18 to TRBJ2-3; the D is unclear. In germline, CDR1 is KGHSH, CDR2 LQKENI. This CDR3 is built from 11 residues. Trimming shortened V by 1 base and J by 6 bases, and 2 bases separated the two germline ends. CDR3 sequence reads: CASSPQDTQYF. Written as DNA, the CDR3 is TGTGCCAGCTCACCACAGGATACGCAGTATTTT.

This chain links TRBV5-4 with TRBJ2-5; no firm D call. The CDR3 sequence is 13 residues long. Per germline, CDR1 SGHNT and CDR2 YYREEE (reference sequence). Trimming pared 1 base from V and 5 bases from J, leaving 9 bases between. The DNA for the CDR3 is TGTGCCAGCAGCTTGTGGCTAAGGGAGACCCAGTACTTC. Amino acids: CASSLWLRETQYF. The complete variable domain, with remaining parts taken from reference TRBV5-4 and TRBJ2-5, reads ETGVTQSPTHLIKTRGQQVTLRCSSQSGHNTVSWYQQALGQGPQFIFQYYREEENGRGNFPPRFSGLQFPNYSSELNVNALELDDSALYLCASSLWLRETQYFGPGTRLLVL.

The V gene is TRBV11-2, the J gene TRBJ2-7; 10 nucleotides match TRBD1. The CDR3 runs to 16 residues. V lost 4 bases and J lost 2; bases outside the gene matches: 8. Looked up from germline, CDR1 is SGHAT and CDR2 is FQNNGV. CDR3 protein: CASSSLRTGGTYEQYF. Written as DNA, the CDR3 is TGTGCCAGCAGCTCTCTTCGGACAGGGGGGACCTACGAGCAGTACTTC. The entire variable domain, with the rest obtained from reference TRBV11-2 and TRBJ2-7, is as follows: EAGVAQSPRYKIIEKRQSVAFWCNPISGHATLYWYQQILGQGPKLLIQFQNNGVVDDSQLPKDRFSAERLKGVDSTLKIQPAKLEDSAVYLCASSSLRTGGTYEQYFGPGTRLTVT.

The chain uses TRBV5-1 and TRBJ1-5; D uncertain. The length of the CDR3 is 14 residues. Trimming took 4 bases from V and 4 from J, leaving 12 bases between them. Per the germline V gene, CDR1 is SGHRS and CDR2 is YFSETQ. The DNA for the CDR3 is TGCGCCAGCAGCCTCGGCCCTTTGAATCAGCCCCAGCATTTT. Its protein is CASSLGPLNQPQHF.